A single sample is the source of the 20 T cell receptor beta chains below, sequenced in a study of radiation and T cells in renal cell carcinoma. Sequencing used immunoSEQ multiplex PCR; TCRdb keeps in-frame clones, though not all of them. This table has about 95,000 clones, about 88% appearing once. Documented time point: baseline pretreatment blood. As for treatment: 15 Gy SBRT to primary tumor, nephrectomy 4 weeks later. Source: blood, taken from a patient whose treatment included radiotherapy and nephrectomy. All receptors derive from a man aged 50-59 years with renal cell carcinoma.

J is TRBJ1-2 and V is TRBV21-1; no DNA check was done on the table's D call, TRBD1. TRBV21-1 is deemed a pseudogene. This CDR3 contains 13 residues. CDR3 DNA sequence: TGTGCCAGCAGCAAGATAGTGGGACAGGGCCGACACTTC. Translation gives CASSKIVGQGRHF.

This chain connects TRBV6-1 to TRBJ2-7, with D possibly TRBD1 on 5 matching bases. Trimming removed 2 bases at V and 0 bases at J, with 11 bases between. The CDR3 consists of 15 residues. Germline V lookup: CDR1 MNHNS, CDR2 SASEGT. The CDR3 spells CASSEPGLGSYEQYF. CDR3 in DNA: TGTGCCAGCAGTGAACCAGGGTTAGGCTCCTACGAGCAGTACTTC.

This clone appeared once. This sequence joins TRBV4-1 and TRBJ2-1; 14 nucleotides match TRBD2. In germline, CDR1 is MGHRA, CDR2 YSYEKL. J lost 8 bases, V lost 1 base, and 10 bases had no gene match. The CDR3 loop spans 18 amino acids. CDR3 nucleotide sequence: TGCGCCAGCAGCCAAGGGACTAGCGGGAGGAGGCTATTGGATGAGCAGTTCTTC. It specifies CASSQGTSGRRLLDEQFF.

The chain recombines TRBV7-9 with TRBJ2-1, with D maybe TRBD1 (5 bases). The CDR3 is 15 amino acids. Germline CDR1 is SEHNR and CDR2 is FQNEAQ (reference sequence). V shed 4 bases and J shed 5 bases, with 15 bases lying between them. The CDR3 coding sequence is TGTGCCAGCAGCTCAAGACAGTCTCTGGACAATGAGCAGTTCTTC. It encodes CASSSRQSLDNEQFF.

This clone occurred once. This sequence joins TRBV7-3 and TRBJ2-1; TRBD2 matches 12 bases. This CDR3 has 15 amino acids. CDR1 SGHTA and CDR2 FQGTGA come from the germline V gene. Losses at the gene ends were 5 bases for V and 4 bases for J; bases not matched to a gene: 3. CDR3 protein: CASSRTSGEYNEQFF. The DNA of the CDR3 is TGTGCCAGCAGCCGGACTAGCGGGGAATACAATGAGCAGTTCTTC.

This rearrangement joins TRBV4-1 to TRBJ1-2; 8 bases are a match to TRBD1. The CDR3 consists of 16 residues. The J segment lost 4 bases and the V segment lost 2 bases, leaving 9 bases of the junction unmatched. Germline CDR1 is MGHRA and CDR2 is YSYEKL. The CDR3 is CASSQPGQGLIYGYTF. DNA for the CDR3: TGCGCCAGCAGCCAACCAGGACAGGGATTGATCTATGGCTACACCTTC.

The chain recombines TRBV7-8 with TRBJ1-1; 9 nucleotides agree with TRBD1. Germline values: CDR1 SGHVS, CDR2 FQNEAQ. The CDR3 extends over 14 amino acids. V dropped 5 bases and J dropped 8; count of bases not matched to a gene: 9. Here the CDR3 DNA reads TGTGCCAGCAGCGCACCGGGACAGGGAGGGGAAGCTTTCTTT. Its translation is CASSAPGQGGEAFF.

The chain couples TRBV11-2 to TRBJ1-1, with TRBD1 as a possible D gene (5 bases). The CDR3 is 14 residues long. V was pared by 5 bases and J by 4 bases, with 14 bases between. CDR1 and CDR2 from the germline V gene are SGHAT and FQNNGV. This CDR3 is CASSNIRGSTEAFF. The CDR3 DNA reads TGTGCCAGCAGCAACATTCGGGGGAGCACTGAAGCTTTCTTT.

The chain uses TRBV10-2 and TRBJ1-2, with D perhaps matching TRBD1 (5 bases). V was clipped by 6 bases and J by 3 bases, with 20 bases between them. Germline loops: CDR1 WSHSY, CDR2 SAAADI. The CDR3 is made up of 16 amino acids. CDR3 DNA sequence: TGCGCCAGCAGAGATGTCACGGCTGGGGGGGACTATGGCTACACCTTC. It specifies CASRDVTAGGDYGYTF.

This clone has only a few counts. V usage is TRBV7-3 and J usage is TRBJ2-2; 11 positions agree with TRBD2. The CDR3 extends over 15 amino acids. Germline values: CDR1 SGHTA, CDR2 FQGTGA. V lost 1 base and J lost 7; bases outside the gene matches: 2. The CDR3 sequence is CASSLILAGVGELFF. The CDR3 nucleotides read TGTGCCAGCAGCTTAATACTAGCGGGAGTCGGGGAGCTGTTTTTT.

This sequence joins TRBV6-6 and TRBJ1-1; TRBD1 matches 7 bases. Germline-derived CDR1 and CDR2 are MNHNY and SVGAGI (reference sequence). J gave up 4 bases and V 5 bases, and 7 bases lay outside the gene matches. The CDR3 has 14 amino acids. The CDR3 protein is CASSAGGVGTEAFF. The CDR3 DNA reads as TGTGCCAGCAGTGCAGGGGGAGTGGGCACTGAAGCTTTCTTT.

The J gene is TRBJ2-6, the V gene TRBV27, with D hard to call. This CDR3 spans 18 amino acids. Trimming took off 10 bases at V and 0 bases at J, with 22 bases between the two ends. Germline V gene sequence: CDR1 MNHEY, CDR2 SMNVEV (reference sequence). CDR3 coding DNA: TGTGCCACCCTGAATAAAGCCATAAGGCTCTCTGGGGCCAACGTCCTGACTTTC. Its translation is CATLNKAIRLSGANVLTF. Drawing the rest from reference TRBV27 and TRBJ2-6, the complete variable domain is EAQVTQNPRYLITVTGKKLTVTCSQNMNHEYMSWYRQDPGLGLRQIYYSMNVEVTDKGDVPEGYKVSRKEKRNFPLILESPSPNQTSLYFCATLNKAIRLSGANVLTFGAGSRLTVL.

The CDR3: CSVPASSGLEITDTQYF. Here the CDR3 DNA reads TGCAGCGTGCCAGCCTCCTCGGGACTGGAAATCACAGATACGCAGTATTTT. The V gene is TRBV29-1, the J gene TRBJ2-3, with D possibly being TRBD2 (6 bases). This CDR3 region has 17 residues. Deletions cut 6 bases from V and 2 bases from J, with 24 bases between. The germline CDR1 and CDR2 sequences are SQVTM and ANQGSEA.

The chain joins TRBV4-3 to TRBJ1-3, with D possibly matching TRBD1 (5 bases). There are 17 residues in the CDR3. V was pared by 1 base and J by 0 bases, with 13 bases between. CDR1 LGHNA and CDR2 YSLEER come from the germline V gene. The CDR3 bases are TGCGCCAGCAGCCAAGGAGCCAGGGTTAGCTCTGGAAACACCATATATTTT. Protein product: CASSQGARVSSGNTIYF.

The gene calls are TRBV21-1 and TRBJ2-1; the table calls TRBD2, which could not be checked here. TRBV21-1 is a known pseudogene. This CDR3 is 22 amino acids long. The CDR3 nucleotides are TGTGCCAGCAGCCTCGCCCAAAAGACTAGCGGGGGGTTCTCAATTGACTACAATGAGCAGTTCTTC. This gives the protein CASSLAQKTSGGFSIDYNEQFF.

This chain connects TRBV27 to TRBJ2-1; D unresolved. This CDR3 contains 15 residues. The V and J ends lost 2 bases and 7 bases respectively, with 15 bases between them. The germline V gene has CDR1 MNHEY and CDR2 SMNVEV (reference sequence). CDR3 protein: CASSLSQIVGNEQFF. The CDR3 DNA follows: TGTGCCAGCAGTTTAAGCCAGATAGTTGGGAATGAGCAGTTCTTC.

The chain couples TRBV4-3 to TRBJ2-5; TRBD1 might be the D (6 bases). V was trimmed by 0 bases and J by 5 bases, leaving 13 bases between them. CDR3 length equals 15 residues. Germline-derived CDR1 and CDR2 are LGHNA and YSLEER. The CDR3 DNA follows: TGCGCCAGCAGCCAAGATTTGGCAGGGGATGAGACCCAGTACTTC. Its protein product is CASSQDLAGDETQYF.

The rearrangement uses TRBV19 and TRBJ2-1, with 11 bases matching TRBD2. In germline, CDR1 is LNHDA, CDR2 SQIVND (reference sequence). This CDR3 region has 16 residues. With V trimmed by 9 bases and J by 5 bases, 12 bases remained unmatched. As DNA, the CDR3 is TGTGCCAGCAGCACCGGACTAGCGGGTTATGACAATGAGCAGTTCTTC. Protein: CASSTGLAGYDNEQFF.

This chain connects TRBV4-1 to TRBJ1-6; tentative D call: TRBD1 (5 bases). This CDR3 region has 17 residues. Germline values: CDR1 MGHRA, CDR2 YSYEKL. V gave up 3 bases and J gave up 1 base, with 13 bases separating them. The CDR3 nucleotides are TGCGCCAGCAGCCAGAGGGGTGGCAGATCCTATAATTCACCCCTCCACTTT. Amino acid sequence: CASSQRGGRSYNSPLHF.

The V call is TRBV5-1, the J call TRBJ2-1; 7 bases align to TRBD2. The CDR3 spans 16 residues. Germline assignment: CDR1 SGHRS and CDR2 YFSETQ. V dropped 2 bases and J dropped 2; count of bases not matched to a gene: 7. The DNA of the CDR3 is TGCGCCAGCAGCTTTGGGGAGGGTACAACCTACAATGAGCAGTTCTTC. Encoded protein: CASSFGEGTTYNEQFF.